Listed here are 19 T cell receptor beta chains from one sample, sequenced in a study of Graves' ophthalmopathy and Graves' hyperthyroidism (dated by TCRdb to the late 2010s). The listed sequencing device is Illumina HiSeq 2000. For repertoire sequencing, TCR beta CDR3 regions were amplified from RNA transcripts. The first round of RT-PCR was done with HTBI primers and the Qiagen OneStep RT-PCR kit, and was followed by a second round of multiplex PCR, then size selection and purification. The public sequencing data were trimmed at Q25 with fastp and processed into clonotypes with MiXCR by TCRdb, which kept only in-frame beta chains. Entries that share a CDR3 protein sequence are merged under the most common genes and DNA. Counted in this sample were 580,000 or so distinct CDR3 sequences; less than 45% of them appeared once. The ten most abundant clones make up around 4.6% of the sample. The sequencing input was peripheral blood or thyroid tissue (not recorded which). All receptors derive from an adult man with Graves' hyperthyroidism.

This clonotype was detected only a few times. V and J are TRBV6-1 and TRBJ2-7; 8 bases are shared with TRBD1. This CDR3 spans 16 amino acids. Trimming at V came to 5 bases and at J to 2 bases, leaving 11 bases not matched to a gene. Germline lookup yields CDR1 MNHNS and CDR2 SASEGT. The CDR3 DNA follows: TGTGCCAGCAGTTGGACCCAGGGGGCCCAAGCCTACGAGCAGTACTTC. Its protein is CASSWTQGAQAYEQYF.

A word on this clonotype: The junction departs from germline at one end; a sequencing error may be responsible. The chain uses TRBV5-1 and TRBJ1-1; D is unclear. CDR3 length equals 14 residues. Germline V lookup: CDR1 SGHRS, CDR2 YFSETQ. For the CDR3, the DNA is TGTGCCAGCTCCCCGGCCCGTATGAACACTGAAGCTTTCTTT. Its translation: CASSPARMNTEAFF.

This clonotype came up a few times. Being one base from a much bigger clone, this may be a read error. In this CDR3 the conserved last residue, phenylalanine or tryptophan, is missing, so a read error is likely. The chain is built from TRBV20-1 and TRBJ1-2, with unresolved D. This CDR3 is built from 12 residues. V lost 0 bases and J 5 bases, leaving 7 bases between the germline ends. Looked up from germline, CDR1 is DFQATT and CDR2 is SNEGSKA (reference sequence). DNA for the CDR3: TGCAGTGCTAGAGACACACCTTATGGCTACACCCTC. Protein: CSARDTPYGYTL.

V and J are TRBV5-1 and TRBJ1-5, with TRBD1 matching 8 bases. The V gene's germline CDR1 is SGHRS and CDR2 YFSETQ. This CDR3 spans 13 amino acids. J gave up 5 bases and V 5 bases, and 3 bases lay outside the gene matches. Written as DNA, the CDR3 is TGCGCCAGCAGACCGGACAGGGATCAGCCCCAGCATTTT. This sequence encodes CASRPDRDQPQHF.

This clonotype has a count of ten or more. This chain joins TRBV5-1 and TRBJ2-7, with D possibly TRBD2 on 5 matching bases. CDR3 length: 14 residues. V lost 5 bases and J 1 base, leaving 13 bases between the germline ends. The germline gives CDR1 SGHRS, CDR2 YFSETQ. The CDR3 spells CASRREGSSYEQYF. The DNA of the CDR3 is TGCGCCAGCAGACGAGAGGGTTCTTCCTACGAGCAGTACTTC.

J is TRBJ2-7 and V is TRBV25-1; D is perhaps TRBD2 (6 bases). The V gene lost 5 bases and the J gene lost 7 bases, with 15 bases spanning the gap. Germline CDR1 and CDR2: MGHDK and SYGVNS. This CDR3 comprises 13 residues. The CDR3 nucleotides are TGTGCCAGCAGTTTACTGGGGACTTCGGAGCAGTACTTC. It yields the protein CASSLLGTSEQYF.

This clonotype was seen more than once but under ten times. This rearrangement joins TRBV5-4 to TRBJ2-5; 8 bases are a match to TRBD1. CDR1 is SGHNT and CDR2 is YYREEE in the germline V gene (reference sequence). The V gene end was trimmed by 3 bases and the J gene end by 3 bases; junction bases not matched to a gene: 4. The CDR3 length is 14 residues. Here the CDR3 reads CASSYSTGEETQYF. CDR3 DNA sequence: TGTGCCAGCAGCTATTCGACAGGGGAAGAGACCCAGTACTTC.

This clonotype occurred once. The V gene is TRBV12-3 or TRBV12-4, the J gene TRBJ2-3; possibly TRBD1 or TRBD2 for D (5 bases each). The V end was cut by 9 bases, the J end by 2 bases, with 9 bases between. The CDR3 covers 12 residues. CDR3 sequence reads: CARGPVTDTQYF. The CDR3 DNA reads TGTGCCAGGGGACCCGTCACAGATACGCAGTATTTT.

Remarks on this clonotype: A single base separates this from a much larger clone, so it may be a read error. The rearrangement uses TRBV20-1 and TRBJ1-2; a possible D gene is TRBD1 (5 bases). The CDR3 contains 14 residues. Germline V gene sequence: CDR1 DFQATT, CDR2 SNEGSKA (reference sequence). V gave up 4 bases and J gave up 4 bases, with 16 bases separating them. CDR3 amino acids: CSAKGSGGSYGYTF. DNA of the CDR3: TGCAGTGCTAAAGGGAGTGGGGGATCCTATGGCTACACCTTC.

The chain couples TRBV5-1 to TRBJ2-3, with 8 bases that match TRBD2. CDR1 is SGHRS and CDR2 is YFSETQ in the germline V gene. The CDR3 is 15 residues long. Trimming cost V 4 bases and J 3 bases; bases outside gene matches: 7. The CDR3 sequence: CASSIRGGETDTQYF. In DNA, the CDR3 is TGCGCCAGCAGCATACGGGGGGGCGAAACAGATACGCAGTATTTT.

The genes are TRBV27 and TRBJ1-2; D gene uncertain. Trimming shortened V by 2 bases and J by 3 bases, and 7 bases separated the two germline ends. The CDR3 has 13 residues. Germline V gene sequence: CDR1 MNHEY, CDR2 SMNVEV (reference sequence). The CDR3 region has the DNA TGTGCCAGCAGTTTACAGGCCGACTATGGCTACACCTTC. Translated: CASSLQADYGYTF.

With regard to this clonotype: A much larger clone is a single base away; this may be a read error. This chain links TRBV10-2 with TRBJ2-7; 8 bases agree with TRBD1. Germline V gene sequence: CDR1 WSHSY, CDR2 SAAADI. The CDR3 is made up of 14 amino acids. The CDR3, as DNA: TGTGCCAGCAGCCAGAGGACAGGGTACTACGAGCAGTACTTC. Residues: CASSQRTGYYEQYF.

The sample holds many counts of this clonotype. V usage is TRBV20-1 and J usage is TRBJ2-7; 8 nucleotides match TRBD2. CDR1 DFQATT and CDR2 SNEGSKA come from the germline V gene (reference sequence). V was pared by 4 bases and J by 5 bases, with 13 bases of the junction left unmatched. The CDR3 runs to 15 residues. CDR3 sequence (DNA): TGCAGTGCTACAAGCGGGAGAGTCCAAGTTCACGAGCAGTACTTC. Its translation: CSATSGRVQVHEQYF.

The table lists this clonotype with many counts. This chain joins TRBV6-5 and TRBJ1-1; D is unclear. V was cut by 4 bases and J by 1 base, with 10 bases left in between. The germline V gene encodes CDR1 MNHEY and CDR2 SVGAGI. The CDR3 loop spans 14 amino acids. CDR3 sequence: CASSFFATNTEAFF. The CDR3 DNA follows: TGTGCCAGCAGTTTCTTCGCCACGAACACTGAAGCTTTCTTT.

This clonotype was observed at least ten times. The CDR3 loop is CASSSQGSTDGYEQYF. The CDR3 nucleotides read TGCGCCAGCAGCTCACAGGGGTCGACGGACGGCTACGAGCAGTACTTC. The V and J genes are TRBV5-1 and TRBJ2-7; 7 positions agree with TRBD1. This CDR3 is built from 16 residues. The trim removed 3 bases at V and 3 bases at J, leaving 12 bases unmatched. Germline lookup yields CDR1 SGHRS and CDR2 YFSETQ.

This clonotype has ten or more counts. The rearrangement links TRBV5-8 to TRBJ1-2; a possible D gene is TRBD1 (5 bases). The CDR3 contains 13 residues. The V end lost 0 bases, the J end lost 6 bases, and 9 bases lay between the germline ends. Germline CDR1 SGHTS, CDR2 YDEGEE. CDR3 DNA sequence: TGTGCCAGCAGCTTGGGGGGGGTCAATGGCTACACCTTC. This translates into CASSLGGVNGYTF.

This clonotype was detected many times. The chain joins TRBV5-1 to TRBJ1-5; 12 bases match TRBD1. V dropped 4 bases and J dropped 9; count of bases not matched to a gene: 8. The CDR3 covers 15 residues. Germline V gene lookup returns CDR1 SGHRS and CDR2 YFSETQ. This CDR3 is CASSPDGTGGPPQHF. Written as DNA, the CDR3 is TGCGCCAGCAGCCCGGACGGGACAGGGGGCCCGCCCCAGCATTTT.

The rearrangement links TRBV15 to TRBJ1-4; D unclear. The CDR3 extends over 14 amino acids. CDR1 is LNHNV, CDR2 YYDKDF, per germline (reference sequence). V was trimmed by 5 bases and J by 13 bases, leaving 20 bases between them. The CDR3 DNA reads TGTGCCACCAGCTCCTGGGAGGGTGGGAAAAGACTGTTTTTT. It specifies CATSSWEGGKRLFF.

This clonotype appeared many times. The V call is TRBV9, the J call TRBJ2-7, with 8 bases fitting TRBD1. With V trimmed by 0 bases and J by 6 bases, 5 bases remained unmatched. The length of the CDR3 is 14 residues. Looked up from germline, CDR1 is SGDLS and CDR2 is YYNGEE. CDR3 sequence: CASSVDVTGAEQYF. The CDR3 bases are TGTGCCAGCAGCGTAGATGTGACAGGGGCCGAGCAGTACTTC.